This TCR beta chain was identified during a study of blood T cell repertoires in COVID-19. Sequencing used immunoSEQ multiplex PCR; TCRdb keeps in-frame clones, though not all of them. The data hold under 350,000 clones, with roughly 90% observed a single time. The V end lost 1 base, the J end lost 5 bases, and 15 bases lay between the germline ends. The V gene's germline CDR1 is SGHTA and CDR2 FQGNSA. This CDR3 is built from 16 residues. The sample comprised PBMCs or T cells enriched from blood (not recorded which). V and J are TRBV7-2 and TRBJ2-1; D perhaps matches TRBD1 (6 bases). This TCR was sampled from a man aged 55 to 70 who had recovered from COVID-19. CDR3 loop: CASSLEGTLSDNEQFF. The CDR3 bases are TGTGCCAGCAGCTTAGAAGGGACACTTAGCGACAATGAGCAGTTCTTC.